The clone carrying this TCR beta chain was seen more than once but under ten times. The V end was cut by 3 bases, the J end by 0 bases, with 23 bases between. The germline gives CDR1 MNHEY, CDR2 SMNVEV (reference sequence). The CDR3 consists of 19 residues. Clones were sequenced by immunoSEQ multiplex PCR, and TCRdb holds only the in-frame ones, with some missing. The sample holds fewer than 250,000 clones; around 80% are singletons and the top ten take roughly 6.4%. This record belongs to a study of blood T cell repertoires in COVID-19. Study-level background: There were acute and convalescent COVID-19 samples, and they came from the United States, Italy and Spain. Nucleic acid was either cDNA or gDNA, and it came from T cells, B-cell-depleted T cells, or PBMCs.

This chain links TRBV27 with TRBJ1-2; D uncertain. The sample consisted of peripheral blood. This clonotype was sampled from a man in his sixties with acute or convalescent COVID-19. Here the CDR3 reads CASSLSPLPRRGANYGYTF. The DNA of the CDR3 is TGTGCCAGCAGTTTGTCCCCCCTACCGCGACGGGGAGCTAACTATGGCTACACCTTC.